These T cell receptor beta chains were read from a single sample in a study of blood T cells in healthy people across ages. TCRdb redid the calling of the 5' RACE reads with MiXCR, one entry per CDR3 protein. In the table there are more than 700,000 distinct CDR3 sequences, 46% of which are singletons. The sequencing sample was made of blood. The receptors derive from a man of 80 years or more in good health. CDR3s include the opening cysteine and the closing phenylalanine or tryptophan. A D gene is named only where the DNA matches it firmly. Clone size is stated in some rows and not others, as once, few, many or a class when expanded.

size	D	V	J	CDR3	DNA
NA	NA	TRBV6-5	TRBJ2-3	CASSPRDGADTQYF	TGTGCCAGCAGCCCGCGGGACGGTGCTGATACGCAGTATTTT
NA	NA	TRBV10-3	TRBJ2-1	CAITQDPSYNEQFF	TGTGCCATCACCCAGGACCCTTCCTACAATGAGCAGTTCTTC
NA	TRBD2	TRBV11-2	TRBJ2-3	CASSLSRTSGGGTDTQYF	TGTGCCAGCAGCTTATCTCGGACTAGCGGGGGGGGCACAGATACGCAGTATTTT
NA	NA	TRBV14	TRBJ2-1	CASSLYSDNEQFF	TGTGCCAGCAGCCTATACAGCGACAATGAGCAGTTCTTC
NA	TRBD1	TRBV9	TRBJ1-4	CASKTRDSESREKLFF	TGTGCCAGTAAGACCCGGGACAGCGAATCCCGTGAAAAACTGTTTTTT
few	TRBD1	TRBV27	TRBJ2-5	CASKEQGLETQYF	TGTGCCAGCAAGGAACAGGGGTTGGAGACCCAGTACTTC
many	TRBD1	TRBV7-2	TRBJ2-4	CASSRGQDFIQYF	TGTGCCAGCAGCCGTGGACAGGATTTCATTCAGTACTTC
NA	TRBD1	TRBV18	TRBJ2-7	CASSRIQTGDEQYF	TGTGCCAGCTCACGAATCCAGACAGGGGACGAGCAGTACTTC
NA	NA	TRBV6-2/TRBV6-3	TRBJ2-1	CASSYRVGEQFF	TGTGCCAGCAGCTACAGGGTGGGTGAGCAGTTCTTC
NA	NA	TRBV7-4	TRBJ2-1	CASSFQDRDASYNEQFF	TGTGCCAGCAGCTTTCAAGACCGGGACGCCTCCTACAATGAGCAGTTCTTC
many	TRBD2	TRBV2	TRBJ2-3	CASSEGLAGGTDTQYF	TGTGCCAGCAGTGAGGGCCTAGCGGGAGGTACAGATACGCAGTATTTT
NA	TRBD1	TRBV12-3/TRBV12-4	TRBJ2-7	CASSYGDRAYERYF	TGTGCCAGCAGTTATGGGGACAGAGCCTACGAGCGGTACTTC
NA	TRBD2	TRBV20-1	TRBJ2-1	CSAQRGSGGPYNEQFF	TGCAGTGCCCAGAGGGGAAGCGGGGGTCCCTACAATGAGCAGTTCTTC
few	TRBD1	TRBV4-2	TRBJ2-5	CASSFDRVQETQYF	TGTGCCAGCAGCTTCGACAGGGTCCAAGAGACCCAGTACTTC
NA	TRBD1	TRBV10-3	TRBJ1-1	CAISEPTGDHTEAFF	TGTGCCATCAGTGAGCCGACAGGGGACCACACTGAAGCTTTCTTT
NA	NA	TRBV4-2	TRBJ2-7	CASSQVLHLEQYF	TGTGCCAGCAGCCAAGTCCTACATTTGGAGCAGTACTTC
few	NA	TRBV20-1	TRBJ2-7	CSARTDKAGQYF	TGCAGTGCTAGAACCGACAAGGCCGGGCAGTACTTC
NA	TRBD2	TRBV27	TRBJ2-7	CASSSILAGGPREQYF	TGTGCCAGCAGTTCTATTCTAGCGGGAGGGCCAAGGGAGCAGTACTTC
NA	NA	TRBV7-2	TRBJ2-3	CASSLRLPDTQYF	TGTGCCAGCAGCTTAAGACTGCCAGATACGCAGTATTTT
NA	TRBD1	TRBV7-2	TRBJ2-7	CASSSRDRGREQYF	TGTGCCAGCAGCTCCCGGGACAGGGGACGCGAGCAGTACTTC
NA	TRBD2	TRBV20-1	TRBJ2-3	CSARDVAGGGDTDTQYF	TGCAGTGCTAGAGATGTGGCGGGAGGAGGGGACACAGATACGCAGTATTTT
NA	NA	TRBV21-1	TRBJ2-1	CASSSHRGVSYNEQFF	TGTGCCAGCAGCTCTCACAGGGGGGTCTCCTACAATGAGCAGTTCTTC
few	NA	TRBV4-3	TRBJ2-7	CASSQDMGSSVQYF	TGCGCCAGCAGCCAAGACATGGGTAGTAGCGTACAGTACTTC
NA	TRBD1	TRBV4-2	TRBJ2-5	CASSQGLGQYEETQYF	TGTGCCAGCAGCCAAGGATTGGGACAGTACGAAGAGACCCAGTACTTC
once	NA	TRBV7-2	TRBJ2-3	CASSLVWGASNPDTQYF	TGTGCCAGCAGCTTAGTATGGGGAGCTAGTAACCCAGATACGCAGTATTTT
NA	NA	TRBV25-1	TRBJ2-4	CASSEAGIKKNIQYF	TGTGCCAGCAGTGAGGCAGGGATAAAAAAAAACATTCAGTACTTC
few	TRBD2	TRBV7-2	TRBJ2-7	CASSPAYLADEQYF	TGTGCCAGCAGCCCAGCATACCTAGCGGACGAGCAGTACTTC
NA	NA	TRBV12-3/TRBV12-4	TRBJ1-4	CASSSLGEGFNEKLFF	TGTGCCAGCAGCTCCCTGGGGGAGGGCTTTAATGAAAAACTGTTTTTT
few	NA	TRBV7-9	TRBJ2-4	CASSLDGRNIQYF	TGTGCCAGCAGCTTAGATGGTCGGAACATTCAGTACTTC
NA	NA	TRBV4-2	TRBJ2-1	CASSQDPGPMNNEQFF	TGTGCCAGCAGCCAAGATCCGGGACCGATGAACAATGAGCAGTTCTTC
NA	TRBD1	TRBV27	TRBJ2-3	CASSLSIGGAGTQYF	TGTGCCAGCAGTTTATCAATAGGGGGCGCAGGTACGCAGTATTTT
many	NA	TRBV29-1	TRBJ2-7	CSVEGNRDEQYF	TGCAGCGTTGAGGGAAATCGGGACGAGCAGTACTTC
few	NA	TRBV28	TRBJ2-4	CASSPQDLGIQYF	TGTGCCAGCAGTCCCCAGGACCTGGGCATTCAGTACTTC
few	TRBD2	TRBV15	TRBJ2-1	CATSARLAGGVEQFF	TGTGCCACCAGCGCCCGACTAGCGGGAGGGGTCGAGCAGTTCTTC
NA	TRBD1	TRBV6-1	TRBJ2-7	CASSRMTGGTYEQYF	TGTGCCAGCAGTAGAATGACAGGGGGCACCTACGAGCAGTACTTC
NA	TRBD2	TRBV12-3/TRBV12-4	TRBJ2-1	CASSSSGRAKGNEQFF	TGTGCCAGCAGCTCTAGCGGGAGGGCCAAGGGCAATGAGCAGTTCTTC
NA	NA	TRBV21-1	TRBJ2-5	CASSRVTEHQETQYF	TGTGCCAGCAGCAGAGTGACTGAGCACCAAGAGACCCAGTACTTC
NA	TRBD1	TRBV6-6	TRBJ1-2	CASSYSLDRAEGYTF	TGTGCCAGCAGTTACTCTCTTGACAGGGCCGAAGGCTACACCTTC
NA	NA	TRBV28	TRBJ2-3	CASSLRSGALSDTQYF	TGTGCCAGCAGTTTACGTTCGGGGGCCCTCTCAGATACGCAGTATTTT
many	NA	TRBV29-1	TRBJ2-1	CSVESSRYNEQFF	TGCAGCGTTGAAAGTTCGCGGTACAATGAGCAGTTCTTC
NA	NA	TRBV25-1	TRBJ2-5	CASRDVKVGETQYF	TGTGCCAGTAGGGACGTGAAGGTAGGGGAGACCCAGTACTTC
NA	NA	TRBV4-3	TRBJ1-2	CASSQDLGRYGYTF	TGCGCCAGCAGCCAAGATCTCGGAAGGTATGGCTACACCTTC
few	TRBD2	TRBV7-3	TRBJ2-1	CASSLLGLASNEQFF	TGTGCCAGCAGCCTCCTTGGACTAGCTTCCAATGAGCAGTTCTTC
NA	NA	TRBV7-2	TRBJ2-4	CASRPTQNIQYF	TGTGCCAGCCGCCCCACGCAAAACATTCAGTACTTC
many	NA	TRBV12-3/TRBV12-4	TRBJ2-3	CASSLGSSADTQYF	TGTGCCAGCAGCTTGGGTAGTTCGGCAGATACGCAGTATTTT
NA	TRBD1	TRBV18	TRBJ2-7	CASSPGTGQVSYEQYF	TGTGCCAGCTCACCAGGGACGGGACAGGTATCCTACGAGCAGTACTTC
few	NA	TRBV15	TRBJ2-3	CATSRTVSTDTQYF	TGTGCCACCAGCAGGACCGTGAGCACAGATACGCAGTATTTT
NA	TRBD1	TRBV2	TRBJ2-1	CASTTGSEQFF	TGTGCCAGCACGACAGGGAGTGAGCAGTTCTTC
few	NA	TRBV29-1	TRBJ2-7	CSVEIFDEQYF	TGCAGCGTTGAAATTTTCGACGAGCAGTACTTC
once	TRBD2	TRBV29-1	TRBJ2-7	CSVGGTSGVYNEQYF	TGCAGCGTTGGAGGGACTAGCGGAGTTTACAATGAGCAGTACTTC
NA	TRBD2	TRBV10-3	TRBJ2-7	CASSLAGGRGEEQYF	TGTGCCAGCTCCCTAGCGGGAGGGAGGGGTGAAGAGCAGTACTTC
few	NA	TRBV9	TRBJ1-2	CASSVAISPNYGYTF	TGTGCCAGCAGCGTAGCCATAAGCCCTAACTATGGCTACACCTTC
once	NA	TRBV7-2	TRBJ2-2	CASSQDWKVTGELFF	TGTGCCAGCAGCCAAGACTGGAAGGTGACCGGGGAGCTGTTTTTT
once	TRBD2	TRBV5-4	TRBJ2-7	CTSSGDSYEQYF	TGTACCAGCAGCGGGGACTCCTACGAGCAGTACTTC
NA	NA	TRBV12-3/TRBV12-4	TRBJ1-4	CATARSTNEKLFF	TGTGCCACCGCACGGAGCACTAATGAAAAACTGTTTTTT
few	NA	TRBV15	TRBJ1-5	CATSRGQLDQPQHF	TGTGCCACCAGCAGAGGACAGTTAGATCAGCCCCAGCATTTT